This T cell receptor (beta chain) stems from a study of a mutant IDH1 vaccine in newly diagnosed glioma. Study summary: The sex distribution of treated patients was around 60% male and about 38% female, with a mean age of around 40 years. The earlier regimen, radiotherapy, temozolomide, or both, was most often both. Whole-study results and caveats: Researchers report vaccine-induced immune responses in roughly 93% of patients. Pseudoprogression appears to have had no connection to changes in top peripheral T cell clonotypes.

The time point denotes: baseline, week 1 (first vaccination visit). Treatment in this sample: pre-vaccination baseline after standard-of-care therapy. Comment on this clone: Antigen specificity is unknown.

The data were produced by immunoSEQ multiplex PCR, yet TCRdb's version contains in-frame clones alone and is incomplete. The sample lists about 66,000 clones, 80% to 90% occurring once. The CDR3 extends over 15 amino acids. Germline CDR1 is WNHNN and CDR2 is SYGVQD (reference sequence). With 4 bases removed from V and 2 bases from J, the gap between germline ends came to 13 bases. This TCR came from a man aged 30 to 45 with glioma. The chain uses TRBV10-1 and TRBJ2-3, with D maybe TRBD1 (6 bases). This specimen consisted of PBMCs, obtained from a glioma patient treated with radiotherapy, temozolomide or both. The CDR3 nucleotides read TGCGCCAGCAGTGTAAGGCAGGGGCCCACAGATACGCAGTATTTT. Translation gives CASSVRQGPTDTQYF.